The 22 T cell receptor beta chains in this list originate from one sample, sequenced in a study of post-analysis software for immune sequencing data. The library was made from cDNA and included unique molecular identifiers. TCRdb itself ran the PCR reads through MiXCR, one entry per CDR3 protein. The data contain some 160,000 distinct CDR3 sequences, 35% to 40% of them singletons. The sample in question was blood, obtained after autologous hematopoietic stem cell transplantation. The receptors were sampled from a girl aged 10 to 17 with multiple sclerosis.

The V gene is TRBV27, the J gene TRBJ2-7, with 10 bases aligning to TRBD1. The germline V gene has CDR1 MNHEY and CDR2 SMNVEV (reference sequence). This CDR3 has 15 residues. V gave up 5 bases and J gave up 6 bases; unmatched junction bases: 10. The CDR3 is CASSDPGTGVFEQYF. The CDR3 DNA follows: TGTGCCAGCAGTGACCCCGGGACAGGGGTTTTCGAGCAGTACTTC.

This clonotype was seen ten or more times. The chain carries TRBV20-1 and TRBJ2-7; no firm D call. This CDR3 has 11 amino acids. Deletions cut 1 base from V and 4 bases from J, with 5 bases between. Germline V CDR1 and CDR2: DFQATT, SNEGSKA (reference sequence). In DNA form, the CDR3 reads TGCAGTGCTAGAGGGGGTTACGAGCAGTACTTC. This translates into CSARGGYEQYF.

The CDR3 bases are TGTGCCAGCAGTGGACTAGCGGGAGGAAGGAATGAGCAGTTCTTC. Translation: CASSGLAGGRNEQFF. The V and J genes are TRBV6-2 or TRBV6-3 and TRBJ2-1, with 14 positions matching TRBD2. CDR1 is MNHEY and CDR2 is SVGEGT in the germline V gene. The CDR3 contains 15 residues. After removal of 5 bases from V and 7 bases from J, the junction contained 4 bases not matched to a gene.

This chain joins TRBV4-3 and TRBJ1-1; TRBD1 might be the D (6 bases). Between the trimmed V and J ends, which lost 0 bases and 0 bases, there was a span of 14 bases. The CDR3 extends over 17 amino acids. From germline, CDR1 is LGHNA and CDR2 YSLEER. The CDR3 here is CASSQDLTGAMNTEAFF. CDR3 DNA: TGCGCCAGCAGCCAAGATCTAACGGGGGCGATGAACACTGAAGCTTTCTTT.

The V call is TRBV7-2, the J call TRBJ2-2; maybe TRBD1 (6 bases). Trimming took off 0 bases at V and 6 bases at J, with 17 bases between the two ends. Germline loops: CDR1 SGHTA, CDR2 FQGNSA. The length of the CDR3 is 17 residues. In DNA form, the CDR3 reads TGTGCCAGCAGCTTAGCGCTACTGGGTCAGGGGTCCGGGGAGCTGTTTTTT. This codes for CASSLALLGQGSGELFF.

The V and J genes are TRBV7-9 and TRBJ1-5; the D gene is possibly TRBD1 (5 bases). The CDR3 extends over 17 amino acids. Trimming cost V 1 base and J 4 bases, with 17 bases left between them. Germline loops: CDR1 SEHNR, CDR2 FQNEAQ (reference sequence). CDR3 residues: CASSLEGGGPGNQPQHF. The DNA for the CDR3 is TGTGCCAGCAGCTTAGAGGGTGGGGGACCTGGGAATCAGCCCCAGCATTTT.

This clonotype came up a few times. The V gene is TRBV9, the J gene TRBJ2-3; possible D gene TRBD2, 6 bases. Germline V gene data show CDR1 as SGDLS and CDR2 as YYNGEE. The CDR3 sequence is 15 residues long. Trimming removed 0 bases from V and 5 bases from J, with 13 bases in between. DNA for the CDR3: TGTGCCAGCAGCGTAGAGGGACTGCATCTAGATACGCAGTATTTT. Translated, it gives CASSVEGLHLDTQYF.

The CDR3 loop is CASSDGATQRYEQYF. Written as DNA, the CDR3 is TGTGCCAGCAGTGACGGAGCTACCCAACGATACGAGCAGTACTTC. J is TRBJ2-7 and V is TRBV2, with unresolved D. Germline V gene data show CDR1 as SNHLY and CDR2 as FYNNEI. CDR3 length equals 15 residues. Trimming left V 3 bases short and J 4 bases short, with 16 bases between.

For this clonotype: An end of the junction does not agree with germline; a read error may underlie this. For the CDR3, the DNA is TGTGTCAGCAGTTGGCAGCCCGGGGCGGGATTTGACAATGAGCAGTTCTTC. Its translation is CVSSWQPGAGFDNEQFF. The rearrangement joins TRBV27 to TRBJ2-1; tentative D call: TRBD2 (6 bases). The length of the CDR3 is 17 residues. CDR1 and CDR2 (germline): MNHEY, SMNVEV (reference sequence).

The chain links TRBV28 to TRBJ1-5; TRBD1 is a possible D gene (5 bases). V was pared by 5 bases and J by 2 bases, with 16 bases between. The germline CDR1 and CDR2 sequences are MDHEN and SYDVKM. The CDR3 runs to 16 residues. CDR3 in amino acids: CASSAFGGFGNQPQHF. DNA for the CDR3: TGTGCCAGCAGTGCTTTCGGGGGTTTCGGCAATCAGCCCCAGCATTTT.

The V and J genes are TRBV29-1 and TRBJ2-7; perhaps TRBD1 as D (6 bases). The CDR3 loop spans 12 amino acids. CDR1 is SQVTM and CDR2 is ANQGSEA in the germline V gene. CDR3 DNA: TGCAGTGACGCCGGGACATCCCACGAGCAGTACTTC. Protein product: CSDAGTSHEQYF.

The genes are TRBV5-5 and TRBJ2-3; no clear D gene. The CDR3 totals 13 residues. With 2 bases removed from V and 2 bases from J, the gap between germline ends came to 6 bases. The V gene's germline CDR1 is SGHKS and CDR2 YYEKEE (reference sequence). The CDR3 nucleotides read TGTGCCAGCAGCTTTCTCCTCACAGATACGCAGTATTTT. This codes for CASSFLLTDTQYF.

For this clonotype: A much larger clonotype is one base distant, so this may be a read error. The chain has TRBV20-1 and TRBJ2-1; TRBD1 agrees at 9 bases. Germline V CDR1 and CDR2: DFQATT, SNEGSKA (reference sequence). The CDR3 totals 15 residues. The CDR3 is CSASYTGTGINERFF. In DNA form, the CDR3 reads TGCAGTGCTAGTTATACCGGGACAGGGATCAATGAGCGGTTCTTC.

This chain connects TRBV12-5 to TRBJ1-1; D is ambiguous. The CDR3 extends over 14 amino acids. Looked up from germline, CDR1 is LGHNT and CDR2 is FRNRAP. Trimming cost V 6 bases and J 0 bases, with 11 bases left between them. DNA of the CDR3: TGTGCTAGTGGGAAAAGGCGCCTGAACACTGAAGCTTTCTTT. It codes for CASGKRRLNTEAFF.

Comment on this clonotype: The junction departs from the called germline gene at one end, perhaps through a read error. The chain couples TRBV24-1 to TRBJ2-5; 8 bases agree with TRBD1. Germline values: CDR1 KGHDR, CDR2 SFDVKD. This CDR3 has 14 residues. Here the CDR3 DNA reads TGTGACACCAGTGATCGACAGGGGCGGGAGACCCAGTACTTC. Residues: CDTSDRQGRETQYF.

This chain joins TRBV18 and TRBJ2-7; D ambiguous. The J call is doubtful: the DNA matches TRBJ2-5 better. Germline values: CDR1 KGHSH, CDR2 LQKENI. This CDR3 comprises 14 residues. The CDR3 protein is CASSPGPGRETQYF. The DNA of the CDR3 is TGTGCCAGCTCACCCGGCCCAGGTCGGGAGACCCAGTACTTC.

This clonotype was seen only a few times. CDR3 residues: CASSEYRGEETQYF. DNA of the CDR3: TGTGCCAGCAGTGAGTACAGGGGCGAGGAGACCCAGTACTTC. The J gene is TRBJ2-5, the V gene TRBV25-1, with 7 bases that match TRBD1. Trimming removed 3 bases from V and 5 bases from J; junction bases left unmatched: 6. The CDR3 spans 14 residues. CDR1 is MGHDK, CDR2 SYGVNS, per germline.

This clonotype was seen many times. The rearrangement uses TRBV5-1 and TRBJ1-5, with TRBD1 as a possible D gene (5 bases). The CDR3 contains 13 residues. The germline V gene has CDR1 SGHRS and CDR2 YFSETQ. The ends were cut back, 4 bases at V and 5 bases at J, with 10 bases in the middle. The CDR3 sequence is CASSPDMYQPQHF. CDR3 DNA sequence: TGCGCCAGCAGCCCGGACATGTATCAGCCCCAGCATTTT.

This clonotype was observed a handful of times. The CDR3 loop is CASSYSGTEETQYF. In nucleotides, the CDR3 is TGTGCCAGCAGTTACTCGGGGACAGAAGAGACCCAGTACTTC. V gene TRBV6-5 combines with J gene TRBJ2-5; the match to TRBD1 covers 7 bases. V shed 0 bases and J 3 bases; nucleotides not matched to a gene: 1. The CDR3 runs to 14 residues. Germline lookup yields CDR1 MNHEY and CDR2 SVGAGI.

Here the CDR3 DNA reads TGTGCCAGCAGCTTGGGGGAGGCAGGGGGCAATGGCTACACCTTC. It encodes CASSLGEAGGNGYTF. J is TRBJ1-2 and V is TRBV5-4; TRBD1 agrees at 8 bases. The CDR3 spans 15 residues. Germline CDR1 reads SGHNT; CDR2 reads YYREEE (reference sequence). Trimming at V came to 0 bases and at J to 6 bases, leaving 7 bases not matched to a gene.

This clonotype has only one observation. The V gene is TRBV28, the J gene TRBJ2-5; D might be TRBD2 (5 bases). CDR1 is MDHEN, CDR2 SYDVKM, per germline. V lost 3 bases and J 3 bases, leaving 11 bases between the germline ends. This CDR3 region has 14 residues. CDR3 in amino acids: CASSFPETKETQYF. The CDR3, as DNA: TGTGCCAGCAGTTTCCCGGAGACTAAAGAGACCCAGTACTTC.

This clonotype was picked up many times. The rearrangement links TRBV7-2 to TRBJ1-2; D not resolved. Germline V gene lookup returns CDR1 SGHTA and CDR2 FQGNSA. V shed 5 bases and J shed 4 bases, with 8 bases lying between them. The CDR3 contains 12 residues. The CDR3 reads CASSPRSYGYTF. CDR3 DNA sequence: TGTGCCAGCAGCCCCCGGTCCTATGGCTACACCTTC.